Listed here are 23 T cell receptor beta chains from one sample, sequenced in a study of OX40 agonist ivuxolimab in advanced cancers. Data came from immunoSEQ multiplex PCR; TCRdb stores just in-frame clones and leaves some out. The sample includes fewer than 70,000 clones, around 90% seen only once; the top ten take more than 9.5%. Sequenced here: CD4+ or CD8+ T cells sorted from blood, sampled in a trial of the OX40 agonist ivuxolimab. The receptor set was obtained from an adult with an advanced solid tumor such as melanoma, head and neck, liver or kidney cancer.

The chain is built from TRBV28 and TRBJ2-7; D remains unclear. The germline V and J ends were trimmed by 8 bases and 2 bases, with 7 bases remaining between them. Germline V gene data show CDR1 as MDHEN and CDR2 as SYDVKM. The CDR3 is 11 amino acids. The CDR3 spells CASWAPYEQYF. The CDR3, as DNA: TGTGCCAGCTGGGCGCCCTACGAGCAGTACTTC.

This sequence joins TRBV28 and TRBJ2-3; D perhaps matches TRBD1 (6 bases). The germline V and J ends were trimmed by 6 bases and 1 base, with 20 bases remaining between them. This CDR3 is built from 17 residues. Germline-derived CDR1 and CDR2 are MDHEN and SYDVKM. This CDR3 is CASSSLHGQYRTDTQYF. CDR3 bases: TGTGCCAGCAGCTCACTCCATGGACAGTACCGCACAGATACGCAGTATTTT.

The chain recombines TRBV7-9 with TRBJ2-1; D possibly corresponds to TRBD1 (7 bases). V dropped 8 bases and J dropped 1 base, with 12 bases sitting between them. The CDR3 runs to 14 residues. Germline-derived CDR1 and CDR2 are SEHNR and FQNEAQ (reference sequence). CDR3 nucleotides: TGTGCCAGCGGGGGGACAGAGTCCTACAATGAGCAGTTCTTC. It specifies CASGGTESYNEQFF.

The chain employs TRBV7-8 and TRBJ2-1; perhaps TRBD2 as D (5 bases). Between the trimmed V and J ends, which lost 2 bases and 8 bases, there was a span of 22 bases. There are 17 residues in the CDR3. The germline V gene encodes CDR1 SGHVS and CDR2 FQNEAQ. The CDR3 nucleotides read TGTGCCAGCAGCTTATTTAGGTTTGCGGGCTTTCGCGATGAGCAGTTCTTC. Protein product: CASSLFRFAGFRDEQFF.

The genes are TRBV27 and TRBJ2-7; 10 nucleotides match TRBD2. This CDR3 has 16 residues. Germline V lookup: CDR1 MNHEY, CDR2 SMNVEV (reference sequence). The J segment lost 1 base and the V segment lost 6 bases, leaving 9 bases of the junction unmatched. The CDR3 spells CASRLTGTSVSYEQYF. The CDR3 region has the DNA TGTGCCAGCAGGCTCACCGGGACTAGCGTGTCCTACGAGCAGTACTTC.

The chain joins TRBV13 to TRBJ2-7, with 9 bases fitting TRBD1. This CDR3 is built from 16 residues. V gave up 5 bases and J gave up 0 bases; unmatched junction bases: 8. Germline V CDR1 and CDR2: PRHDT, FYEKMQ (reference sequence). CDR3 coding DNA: TGTGCCAGCAGCGCCCCCGGGACAGGGTTCTCCTACGAGCAGTACTTC. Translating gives CASSAPGTGFSYEQYF.

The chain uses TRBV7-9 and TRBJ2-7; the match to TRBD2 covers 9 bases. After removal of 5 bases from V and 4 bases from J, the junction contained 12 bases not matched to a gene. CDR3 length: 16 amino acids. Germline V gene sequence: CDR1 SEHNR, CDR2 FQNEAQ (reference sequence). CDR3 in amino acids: CASSPPLTSGTYEQYF. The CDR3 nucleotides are TGTGCCAGCAGCCCCCCGTTGACTAGCGGAACTTACGAGCAGTACTTC.

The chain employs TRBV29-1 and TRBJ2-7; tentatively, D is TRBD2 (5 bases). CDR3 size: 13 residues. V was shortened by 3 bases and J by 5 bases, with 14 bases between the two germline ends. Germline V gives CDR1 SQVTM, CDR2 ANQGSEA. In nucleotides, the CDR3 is TGCAGCGTTGACGGGGAGAAAGAAGACGAGCAGTACTTC. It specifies CSVDGEKEDEQYF.

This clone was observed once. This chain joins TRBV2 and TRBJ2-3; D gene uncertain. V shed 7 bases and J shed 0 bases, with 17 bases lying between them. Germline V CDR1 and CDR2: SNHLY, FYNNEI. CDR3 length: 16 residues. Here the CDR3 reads CASIGGGDASTDTQYF. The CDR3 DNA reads TGTGCCAGCATAGGCGGCGGTGACGCCAGCACAGATACGCAGTATTTT.

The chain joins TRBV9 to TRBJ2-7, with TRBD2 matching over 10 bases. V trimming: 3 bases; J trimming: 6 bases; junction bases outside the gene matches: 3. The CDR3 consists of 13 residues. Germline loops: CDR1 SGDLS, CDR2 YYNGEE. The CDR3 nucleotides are TGTGCCAGCAGCGAACTAGCGGGATCCGAGCAGTACTTC. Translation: CASSELAGSEQYF. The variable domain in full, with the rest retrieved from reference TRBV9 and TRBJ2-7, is DSGVTQTPKHLITATGQRVTLRCSPRSGDLSVYWYQQSLDQGLQFLIQYYNGEERAKGNILERFSAQQFPDLHSELNLSSLELGDSALYFCASSELAGSEQYFGPGTRLTVT.

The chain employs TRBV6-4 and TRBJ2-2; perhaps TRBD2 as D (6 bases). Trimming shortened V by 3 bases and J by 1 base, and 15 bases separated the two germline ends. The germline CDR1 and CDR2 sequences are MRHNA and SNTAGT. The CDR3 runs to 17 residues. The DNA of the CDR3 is TGTGCCAGCAGTGATACGGCAACGGGGGAGAACACCGGGGAGCTGTTTTTT. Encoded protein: CASSDTATGENTGELFF.

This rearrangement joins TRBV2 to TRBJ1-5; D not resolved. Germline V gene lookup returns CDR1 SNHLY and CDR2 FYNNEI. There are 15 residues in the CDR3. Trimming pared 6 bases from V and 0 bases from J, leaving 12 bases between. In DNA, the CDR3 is TGTGCCAGCAGAAACGAGTTAAATAGCAATCAGCCCCAGCATTTT. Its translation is CASRNELNSNQPQHF.

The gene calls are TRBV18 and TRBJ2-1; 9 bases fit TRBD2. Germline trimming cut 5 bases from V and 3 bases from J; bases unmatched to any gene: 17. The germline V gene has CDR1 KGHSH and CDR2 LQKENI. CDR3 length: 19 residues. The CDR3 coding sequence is TGTGCCAGCTCAACCTGGTCTAGCGGGGACGCCCGCCTCTACAATGAGCAGTTCTTC. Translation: CASSTWSSGDARLYNEQFF.

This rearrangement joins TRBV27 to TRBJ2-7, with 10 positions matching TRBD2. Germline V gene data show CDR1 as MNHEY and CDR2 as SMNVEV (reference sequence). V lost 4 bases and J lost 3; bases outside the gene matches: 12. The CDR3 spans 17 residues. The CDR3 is CASSSGASGRLVYEQYF. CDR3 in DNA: TGTGCCAGCAGTTCAGGGGCTAGCGGGAGACTCGTCTACGAGCAGTACTTC.

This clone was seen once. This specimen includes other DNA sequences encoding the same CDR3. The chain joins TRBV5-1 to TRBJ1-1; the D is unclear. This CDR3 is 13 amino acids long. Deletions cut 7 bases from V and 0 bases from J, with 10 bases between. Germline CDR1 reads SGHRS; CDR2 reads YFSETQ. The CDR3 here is CASSLGLNTEAFF. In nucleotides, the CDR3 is TGCGCCAGCTCCCTAGGCCTGAACACTGAAGCTTTCTTT.

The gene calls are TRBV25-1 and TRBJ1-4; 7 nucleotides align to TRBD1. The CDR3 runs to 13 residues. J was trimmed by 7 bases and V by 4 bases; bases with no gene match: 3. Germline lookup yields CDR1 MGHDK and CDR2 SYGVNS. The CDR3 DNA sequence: TGTGCCAGCAGTGCAGGGGGTGGTGAAAAACTGTTTTTT. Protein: CASSAGGGEKLFF.

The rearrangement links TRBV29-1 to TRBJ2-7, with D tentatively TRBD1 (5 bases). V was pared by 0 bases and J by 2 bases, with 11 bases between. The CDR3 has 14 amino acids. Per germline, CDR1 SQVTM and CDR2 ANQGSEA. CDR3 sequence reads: CSVEERGSTYEQYF. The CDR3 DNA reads TGCAGCGTTGAAGAAAGGGGTTCAACCTACGAGCAGTACTTC.

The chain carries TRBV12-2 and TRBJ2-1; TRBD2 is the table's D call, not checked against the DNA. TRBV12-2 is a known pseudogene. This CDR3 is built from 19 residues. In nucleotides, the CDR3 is TGTGCAAGTCGCCTCACCGGGACTAGCGGGAGCTTAGTCGACAATGAGCAGTTCTTC. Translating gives CASRLTGTSGSLVDNEQFF.

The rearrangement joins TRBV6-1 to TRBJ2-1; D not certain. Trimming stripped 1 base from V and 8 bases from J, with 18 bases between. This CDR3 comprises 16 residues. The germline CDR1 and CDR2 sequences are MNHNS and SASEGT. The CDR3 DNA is TGTGCCAGCAGTGAAGAGGCCCTCCCGACCTCCGATGAGCAGTTCTTC. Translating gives CASSEEALPTSDEQFF.

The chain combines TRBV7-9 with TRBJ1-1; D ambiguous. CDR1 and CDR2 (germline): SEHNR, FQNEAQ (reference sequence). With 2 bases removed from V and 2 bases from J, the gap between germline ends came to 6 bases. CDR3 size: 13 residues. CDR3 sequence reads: CASSLYVNTEAFF. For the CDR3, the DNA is TGTGCCAGCAGCTTATATGTTAACACTGAAGCTTTCTTT.

The CDR3 region is CASSQDSPTGGWSYEQYF. CDR3 nucleotide sequence: TGTGCCAGCAGCCAAGACTCCCCGACAGGGGGCTGGTCCTACGAGCAGTACTTC. The chain combines TRBV14 with TRBJ2-7, with 10 bases lining up with TRBD1. CDR3 size: 18 residues. Germline values: CDR1 SGHDN, CDR2 FVKESK. The J segment lost 1 base and the V segment lost 0 bases, leaving 9 bases of the junction unmatched. Variable domain in full (rest from reference TRBV14 and TRBJ2-7): EAGVTQFPSHSVIEKGQTVTLRCDPISGHDNLYWYRRVMGKEIKFLLHFVKESKQDESGMPNNRFLAERTGGTYSTLKVQPAELEDSGVYFCASSQDSPTGGWSYEQYFGPGTRLTVT.

CDR3 protein: CASSYPGTYEQYF. CDR3 coding DNA: TGTGCCAGCAGTTATCCGGGAACCTACGAGCAGTACTTC. V gene TRBV6-5 combines with J gene TRBJ2-7, with D maybe TRBD2 (5 bases). From germline, CDR1 is MNHEY and CDR2 SVGAGI. This CDR3 is built from 13 residues. With 3 bases removed from V and 2 bases from J, the gap between germline ends came to 8 bases.

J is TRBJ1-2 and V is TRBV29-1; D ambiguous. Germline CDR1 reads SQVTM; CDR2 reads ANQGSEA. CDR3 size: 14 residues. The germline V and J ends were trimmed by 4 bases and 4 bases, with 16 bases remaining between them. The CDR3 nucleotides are TGCAGCGTTGGCCCTCAGGAACTCTTCTATGGCTACACCTTC. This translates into CSVGPQELFYGYTF.